The 29 T cell receptor beta chains below were found in one sample sequenced in a study of control samples from healthy donors and cancer patients. Clones were sequenced by immunoSEQ multiplex PCR, and TCRdb holds only the in-frame ones, with some missing. This table has fewer than 120,000 clones, roughly 88% appearing once. The sample consisted of PBMCs. These receptors all come from a woman aged 55-69 years with lung cancer.

This chain connects TRBV3-1 (or the pseudogene TRBV3-2) to TRBJ1-5; a weak D match, TRBD1 (5 bases). CDR1 and CDR2 from the germline V gene are LGHDT and YNNKEL (reference sequence). V was trimmed by 2 bases and J by 3 bases, leaving 14 bases between them. This CDR3 region has 16 residues. This chain's CDR3 is CASSQLGPFLNQPQHF. CDR3 sequence (DNA): TGTGCCAGCAGCCAACTGGGGCCATTCCTCAATCAGCCCCAGCATTTT.

V gene TRBV19 combines with J gene TRBJ2-5, with TRBD2 matching 8 bases. J gave up 1 base and V 6 bases, and 10 bases lay outside the gene matches. Germline loops: CDR1 LNHDA, CDR2 SQIVND (reference sequence). The CDR3 is 16 residues long. This CDR3 reads CASRLEGRGGQETQYF. The CDR3, as DNA: TGTGCCAGTAGGCTGGAAGGTCGGGGGGGCCAAGAGACCCAGTACTTC.

This clone has only one observation. The rearrangement joins TRBV19 to TRBJ1-5, with TRBD1 as a possible D gene (6 bases). The V gene lost 2 bases and the J gene lost 4 bases, with 12 bases spanning the gap. From germline, CDR1 is LNHDA and CDR2 SQIVND (reference sequence). The CDR3 has 15 amino acids. In DNA, the CDR3 is TGTGCCAGTAGTATAAACAGGGAGGGGAATCAGCCCCAGCATTTT. This translates into CASSINREGNQPQHF.

This clone was counted only a few times. The genes are TRBV11-2 and TRBJ2-5; D might be TRBD2 (6 bases). This CDR3 is 14 amino acids long. V lost 1 base and J lost 1, with 7 bases in between. CDR1 is SGHAT, CDR2 FQNNGV, per germline. The CDR3 loop is CASSLGAGQETQYF. Here the CDR3 DNA reads TGTGCCAGCAGCTTAGGAGCGGGCCAAGAGACCCAGTACTTC.

J is TRBJ1-1 and V is TRBV3-1 (or the pseudogene TRBV3-2), with D possibly being TRBD1 (6 bases). V lost 3 bases and J lost 5, with 19 bases in between. This CDR3 is built from 16 residues. Germline CDR1 reads LGHDT; CDR2 reads YNNKEL (reference sequence). The CDR3 DNA is TGTGCCAGCAGCCACTCCCCACAGGGAGGATGGACTGAAGCTTTCTTT. It encodes CASSHSPQGGWTEAFF.

This chain joins TRBV4-1 and TRBJ2-5, with a weak D call TRBD2 (5 bases). Trimming took off 0 bases at V and 13 bases at J, with 12 bases between the two ends. Germline CDR1 MGHRA, CDR2 YSYEKL. The CDR3 length is 12 residues. This CDR3 is CASSQEYGGLYF. The DNA of the CDR3 is TGCGCCAGCAGCCAAGAGTACGGAGGTCTGTACTTC.

J is TRBJ2-2 and V is TRBV19; D unclear. The CDR3 spans 12 residues. The ends were cut back, 4 bases at V and 5 bases at J, with 5 bases in the middle. Germline V gene data show CDR1 as LNHDA and CDR2 as SQIVND (reference sequence). CDR3 protein: CASSTDTGELFF. DNA for the CDR3: TGTGCCAGTAGTACAGATACCGGGGAGCTGTTTTTT. Full variable domain (outside the CDR3, taken from reference TRBV19 and TRBJ2-2): DGGITQSPKYLFRKEGQNVTLSCEQNLNHDAMYWYRQDPGQGLRLIYYSQIVNDFQKGDIAEGYSVSREKKESFPLTVTSAQKNPTAFYLCASSTDTGELFFGEGSRLTVL.

This clone turned up a few times. V gene TRBV24-1 combines with J gene TRBJ2-1; TRBD2 agrees at 7 bases. V was clipped by 6 bases and J by 3 bases; unmatched bases: 4. CDR1 and CDR2 from the germline V gene are KGHDR and SFDVKD. There are 14 residues in the CDR3. For the CDR3, the DNA is TGTGCCACCAGTCCGGGAGGAAGCTACAATGAGCAGTTCTTC. Its protein product is CATSPGGSYNEQFF.

Note on this clone: Mismatch with germline at one junction end may stem from a read error. J is TRBJ2-5 and V is TRBV9; 13 bases map to TRBD2. The CDR3 covers 14 residues. Germline V lookup: CDR1 SGDLS, CDR2 YYNGEE. This CDR3 is CASSSRTSGGLAHF. In DNA, the CDR3 is TGTGCCAGCAGCTCCCGGACTAGCGGGGGCCTGGCTCACTTC.

This chain links TRBV29-1 with TRBJ1-1, with D hard to call. CDR1 and CDR2 from the germline V gene are SQVTM and ANQGSEA. Trimming took 6 bases from V and 0 from J, leaving 14 bases between them. The CDR3 loop spans 14 amino acids. The CDR3 protein is CSVGGPQMNTEAFF. The CDR3 DNA is TGCAGCGTGGGCGGGCCCCAGATGAACACTGAAGCTTTCTTT.

The V and J genes are TRBV6-5 and TRBJ1-2; maybe TRBD1 (6 bases). The CDR3 spans 15 residues. V dropped 3 bases and J dropped 7 bases, with 18 bases sitting between them. Germline CDR1 and CDR2: MNHEY and SVGAGI. The CDR3 DNA reads as TGTGCCAGCAGTTATCGCCAGGGGCGCGGGTCTGGCTACACCTTC. Protein product: CASSYRQGRGSGYTF.

V and J are TRBV4-3 and TRBJ2-3; D may be TRBD2 (6 bases). The V gene's germline CDR1 is LGHNA and CDR2 YSLEER. V was shortened by 1 base and J by 2 bases, with 13 bases between the two germline ends. This CDR3 has 16 amino acids. The DNA of the CDR3 is TGCGCCAGCAGCCAAGGAAAAGGGAGGATCACAGATACGCAGTATTTT. Its protein product is CASSQGKGRITDTQYF.

The rearrangement links TRBV1 to TRBJ2-5; no DNA check was done on the table's D call, TRBD2. TRBV1 is annotated as a pseudogene. The CDR3 extends over 14 amino acids. The CDR3 loop reads CTIATGTSVETQYF. The DNA for the CDR3 is TGCACCATCGCTACTGGGACTAGCGTAGAGACCCAGTACTTC.

This chain links TRBV18 with TRBJ1-5; a weak D match, TRBD1 (5 bases). The germline V and J ends were trimmed by 2 bases and 7 bases, with 12 bases remaining between them. The CDR3 length is 14 residues. Germline V gene lookup returns CDR1 KGHSH and CDR2 LQKENI. CDR3 in amino acids: CASSPGQGAQPQHF. CDR3 coding DNA: TGTGCCAGCTCACCAGGGCAGGGCGCACAGCCCCAGCATTTT.

Only one count was recorded for this clone. This chain connects TRBV3-1 (or the pseudogene TRBV3-2) to TRBJ2-1; D uncertain. The V and J ends lost 1 base and 6 bases respectively, with 10 bases between them. The CDR3 contains 14 residues. Germline assignment: CDR1 LGHDT and CDR2 YNNKEL (reference sequence). CDR3 nucleotide sequence: TGTGCCAGCAGCCAAGGAGCCTATCGCAATGAGCAGTTCTTC. As protein: CASSQGAYRNEQFF.

The chain uses TRBV19 and TRBJ1-4, with 7 positions matching TRBD1. The V segment lost 3 bases and the J segment 14 bases; nucleotides outside the gene matches: 15. Germline V CDR1 and CDR2: LNHDA, SQIVND (reference sequence). The CDR3 is 15 residues long. CDR3 region: CASSMGQIPGEILFF. The CDR3 DNA is TGTGCCAGTAGTATGGGACAGATCCCCGGGGAAATTCTGTTTTTT.

The chain recombines TRBV9 with TRBJ2-3, with 8 bases fitting TRBD1. Germline trimming cut 4 bases from V and 3 bases from J; bases unmatched to any gene: 7. The CDR3 consists of 15 residues. Germline CDR1 reads SGDLS; CDR2 reads YYNGEE. The DNA for the CDR3 is TGTGCCAGCAGCTCCCGACAGGGGAGTACAGATACGCAGTATTTT. Translated: CASSSRQGSTDTQYF.

The V gene is TRBV14, the J gene TRBJ2-5, with TRBD2 matching over 11 bases. V lost 4 bases to trimming and J lost 7 bases; unmatched junction nucleotides: 8. The CDR3 is made up of 15 amino acids. The germline V gene has CDR1 SGHDN and CDR2 FVKESK. The CDR3 DNA reads as TGTGCCAGCAGCCCCATAGCGGGGGGGTCAGGGACCCAGTACTTC. This codes for CASSPIAGGSGTQYF.

There are a few counts of this clone. The rearrangement uses TRBV11-3 and TRBJ1-6, with 9 bases lining up with TRBD1. This CDR3 comprises 15 residues. Germline V gene lookup returns CDR1 SGHNT and CDR2 YENEEA. Losses at the gene ends were 5 bases for V and 6 bases for J; bases not matched to a gene: 5. The chain's CDR3 is CASSRGQGSNSPLHF. The CDR3, as DNA: TGTGCCAGCAGCAGGGGACAGGGAAGTAATTCACCCCTCCACTTT.

As DNA, the CDR3 is TGTGCCAGCAGTGAAGGGGGGTTAGGTCCTGAAGCTTTCTTT. This gives the protein CASSEGGLGPEAFF. V gene TRBV2 combines with J gene TRBJ1-1; tentative D call: TRBD1 (5 bases). In germline, CDR1 is SNHLY, CDR2 FYNNEI. V was cut by 1 base and J by 6 bases, with 12 bases left in between. The CDR3 is 14 amino acids.

The chain recombines TRBV4-1 with TRBJ2-2; a weak D match, TRBD2 (5 bases). Trimming left V 3 bases short and J 0 bases short, with 14 bases between. Per the germline V gene, CDR1 is MGHRA and CDR2 is YSYEKL. The CDR3 totals 17 residues. This CDR3 is CASSQGWAEANTGELFF. CDR3 in DNA: TGCGCCAGCAGCCAGGGCTGGGCGGAGGCGAACACCGGGGAGCTGTTTTTT.

The chain carries TRBV6-5 and TRBJ1-3, with 9 bases matching TRBD1. With 0 bases clipped from V and 2 bases from J, the junction kept 2 bases outside the gene matches. The CDR3 consists of 16 residues. From germline, CDR1 is MNHEY and CDR2 SVGAGI. The CDR3 DNA follows: TGTGCCAGCAGTTACTCAGGGGACAGGGCTGGAAACACCATATATTTT. It yields the protein CASSYSGDRAGNTIYF.

The chain uses TRBV19 and TRBJ1-1; no definite D call. Deletions cut 3 bases from V and 6 bases from J, with 8 bases between. The CDR3 contains 12 residues. Per germline, CDR1 LNHDA and CDR2 SQIVND (reference sequence). The DNA of the CDR3 is TGTGCCAGTAGTATTTCGGTCGCTGAAGCTTTCTTT. Translated, it gives CASSISVAEAFF.

This CDR3 reads CASSLAFWDQSDEQFF. The CDR3 nucleotides are TGTGCCAGCAGCTTAGCTTTTTGGGACCAGTCGGATGAGCAGTTCTTC. The chain joins TRBV7-8 to TRBJ2-1, with D possibly called TRBD1 or TRBD2 (5 bases each). Trimming pared 0 bases from V and 8 bases from J, leaving 17 bases between. This CDR3 is built from 16 residues. Germline CDR1 and CDR2: SGHVS and FQNEAQ.

The chain couples TRBV2 to TRBJ1-2; no clear D gene. CDR3 size: 12 residues. With 7 bases removed from V and 5 bases from J, the gap between germline ends came to 11 bases. Germline V gene sequence: CDR1 SNHLY, CDR2 FYNNEI. The CDR3 spells CASTWNIYGYTF. The CDR3 nucleotides are TGTGCCAGCACCTGGAACATATATGGCTACACCTTC.

The J gene is TRBJ1-1, the V gene TRBV6-2 or TRBV6-3; possibly TRBD1 for D (5 bases). There are 17 residues in the CDR3. Germline-derived CDR1 and CDR2 are MNHEY and SVGEGT. Deletions cut 5 bases from V and 3 bases from J, with 22 bases between. The CDR3 sequence is CASSLIGTFGVDTEAFF. The CDR3 bases are TGTGCCAGCAGTCTTATCGGGACCTTTGGGGTAGACACTGAAGCTTTCTTT.

V and J are TRBV7-2 and TRBJ2-3; perhaps D is TRBD1 or TRBD2 (5 bases each). This CDR3 is built from 14 residues. The V end was cut by 3 bases, the J end by 4 bases, with 11 bases between. Per the germline V gene, CDR1 is SGHTA and CDR2 is FQGNSA. The CDR3 reads CASSFQGEADTQYF. The CDR3 DNA follows: TGTGCCAGCAGCTTCCAGGGAGAGGCAGATACGCAGTATTTT.

This clone has a single count. The gene calls are TRBV5-1 and TRBJ2-7; 7 bases line up with TRBD1. Per germline, CDR1 SGHRS and CDR2 YFSETQ. Trimming removed 4 bases from V and 1 base from J; junction bases left unmatched: 5. CDR3 size: 14 residues. CDR3 nucleotides: TGCGCCAGCAGCCGTGGGACAGAGTCCTACGAGCAGTACTTC. It codes for CASSRGTESYEQYF.

V and J are TRBV10-3 and TRBJ2-7; no firm D call. The CDR3 runs 13 residues. The germline V and J ends were trimmed by 3 bases and 3 bases, with 9 bases remaining between them. CDR1 and CDR2 from the germline V gene are ENHRY and SYGVKD. CDR3 region: CAISEREVYEQYF. Written as DNA, the CDR3 is TGTGCCATCAGTGAAAGGGAAGTCTACGAGCAGTACTTC.